These 4 T cell receptor beta chains came from one sample sequenced in a study of blood T cell repertoires in COVID-19. Sequencing used immunoSEQ multiplex PCR; TCRdb keeps in-frame clones, though not all of them. This sample carries under 200,000 clones, 80% to 85% of them seen once, and the ten largest clones take roughly 13%. The sequenced sample consisted of peripheral blood. The receptors shown here come from a man between 18 and 29 years old with active or convalescent COVID-19.

This clone was counted a single time. The rearrangement links TRBV6-6 to TRBJ2-1; 11 bases align to TRBD1. The CDR3 length is 16 residues. Germline V CDR1 and CDR2: MNHNY, SVGAGI (reference sequence). With 2 bases clipped from V and 9 bases from J, the junction kept 9 bases outside the gene matches. The DNA of the CDR3 is TGTGCCAGCAGTTACGCGGACAGGGGGCTATACGGTGAGCAGTTCTTC. Translating gives CASSYADRGLYGEQFF.

The chain couples TRBV3-1 (or the pseudogene TRBV3-2) to TRBJ2-2; the D gene is possibly TRBD1 (5 bases). Germline V gene sequence: CDR1 LGHDT, CDR2 YNNKEL (reference sequence). The CDR3 spans 17 residues. The V end lost 4 bases, the J end lost 4 bases, and 19 bases lay between the germline ends. CDR3 amino acids: CASSPPLVGQGTGELFF. DNA of the CDR3: TGTGCCAGCAGCCCTCCCCTAGTGGGGCAGGGCACCGGGGAGCTGTTTTTT.

The V call is TRBV7-9, the J call TRBJ2-3, with 9 bases identical to TRBD2. CDR3 length: 15 residues. With V trimmed by 1 base and J by 3 bases, 2 bases remained unmatched. Germline V gene sequence: CDR1 SEHNR, CDR2 FQNEAQ (reference sequence). DNA of the CDR3: TGTGCCAGCAGCTTAGGACTAGCGGAGACAGATACGCAGTATTTT. Its translation: CASSLGLAETDTQYF.

The chain joins TRBV6-6 to TRBJ1-4; 9 bases map to TRBD1. The V segment lost 0 bases and the J segment 8 bases; nucleotides outside the gene matches: 4. Germline loops: CDR1 MNHNY, CDR2 SVGAGI (reference sequence). The CDR3 is 15 residues long. Here the CDR3 DNA reads TGTGCCAGCAGTTACTCAGGGACAGGGATGGAAAAACTGTTTTTT. It specifies CASSYSGTGMEKLFF.